Included here is one TCR beta chain sequence, with context. This specimen belongs to a study of blood T cell repertoires in COVID-19. Overall study: The United States, Italy and Spain were the sources of the acute and convalescent COVID-19 samples. PBMCs, B-cell-depleted T cells, or T cells provided the cDNA or gDNA that made up the material.

Under the authors' procedure: Estimates of nucleated cell counts were drawn from the amplification of reference gene primers. Profiled with immunoSEQ multiplex PCR; TCRdb holds only in-frame clones, not every one. The V and J calls and clone size are taken from that table; D and trimming were inferred from the DNA. The sample lists about 250,000 clones; around 80% were seen once. V was trimmed by 6 bases and J by 0 bases, leaving 11 bases between them. Looked up from germline, CDR1 is MNHEY and CDR2 is SVGAGI. The CDR3 runs to 15 residues. Sequencing input: peripheral blood. The TCR comes from a woman aged 40-49 years with active or convalescent COVID-19. The chain links TRBV6-5 to TRBJ2-2, with D perhaps TRBD1 (6 bases). The CDR3 reads CASSWDNANTGELFF. The CDR3 nucleotides are TGTGCCAGCAGCTGGGACAACGCGAACACCGGGGAGCTGTTTTTT.